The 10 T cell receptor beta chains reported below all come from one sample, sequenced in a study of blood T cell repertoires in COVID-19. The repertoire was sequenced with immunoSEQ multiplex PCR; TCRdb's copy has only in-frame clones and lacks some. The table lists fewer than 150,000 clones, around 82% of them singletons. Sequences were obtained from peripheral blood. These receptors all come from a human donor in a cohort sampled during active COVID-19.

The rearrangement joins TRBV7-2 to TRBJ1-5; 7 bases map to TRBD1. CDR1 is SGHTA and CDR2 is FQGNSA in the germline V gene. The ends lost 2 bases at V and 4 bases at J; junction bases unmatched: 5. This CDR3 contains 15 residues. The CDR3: CASSLSSDRNQPQHF. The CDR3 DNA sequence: TGTGCCAGCAGCTTAAGCTCGGACAGGAATCAGCCCCAGCATTTT.

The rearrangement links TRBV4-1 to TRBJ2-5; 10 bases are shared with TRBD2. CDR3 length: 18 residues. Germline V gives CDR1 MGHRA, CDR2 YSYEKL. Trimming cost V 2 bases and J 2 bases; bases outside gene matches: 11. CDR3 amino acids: CASSQLASGGPIQETQYF. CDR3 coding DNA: TGCGCCAGCAGCCAACTGGCTAGCGGGGGCCCTATACAAGAGACCCAGTACTTC.

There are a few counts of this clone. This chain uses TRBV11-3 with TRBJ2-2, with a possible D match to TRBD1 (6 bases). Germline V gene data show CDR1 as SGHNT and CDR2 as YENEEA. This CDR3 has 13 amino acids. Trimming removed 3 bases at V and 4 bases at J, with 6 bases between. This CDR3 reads CASSLTGTGELFF. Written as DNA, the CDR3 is TGTGCCAGCAGCTTGACAGGCACCGGGGAGCTGTTTTTT.

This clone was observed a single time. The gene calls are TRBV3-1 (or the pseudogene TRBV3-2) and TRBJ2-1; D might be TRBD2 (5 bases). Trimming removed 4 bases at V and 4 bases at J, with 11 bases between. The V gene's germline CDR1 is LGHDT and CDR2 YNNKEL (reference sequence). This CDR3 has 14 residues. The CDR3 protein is CASSPEGSYNEQFF. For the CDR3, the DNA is TGTGCCAGCAGCCCCGAGGGTTCATACAATGAGCAGTTCTTC.

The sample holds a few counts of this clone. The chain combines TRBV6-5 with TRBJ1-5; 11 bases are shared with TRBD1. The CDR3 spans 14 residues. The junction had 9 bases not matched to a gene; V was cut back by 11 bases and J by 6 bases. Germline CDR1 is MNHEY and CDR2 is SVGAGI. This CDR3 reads CASWTGGLGQPQHF. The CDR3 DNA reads TGTGCCTCGTGGACAGGGGGCCTCGGTCAGCCCCAGCATTTT.

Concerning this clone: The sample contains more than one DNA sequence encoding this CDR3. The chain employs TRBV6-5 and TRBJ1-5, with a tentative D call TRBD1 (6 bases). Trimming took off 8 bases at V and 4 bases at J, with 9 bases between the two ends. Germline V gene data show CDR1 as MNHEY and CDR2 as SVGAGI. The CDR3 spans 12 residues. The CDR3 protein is CASAQGNQPQHF. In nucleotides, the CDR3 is TGTGCCAGCGCTCAGGGGAATCAGCCCCAGCATTTT.

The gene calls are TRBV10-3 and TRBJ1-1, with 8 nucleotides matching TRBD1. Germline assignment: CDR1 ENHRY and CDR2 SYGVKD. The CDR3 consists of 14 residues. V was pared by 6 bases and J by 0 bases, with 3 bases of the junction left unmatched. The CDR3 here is CAISGTGVNTEAFF. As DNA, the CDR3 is TGTGCCATCAGCGGGACAGGAGTGAACACTGAAGCTTTCTTT.

The chain's CDR3 is CASSIPLGRASGNTIYF. The CDR3 DNA reads TGTGCCAGCAGCATCCCCCTAGGGAGAGCTTCTGGAAACACCATATATTTT. This sequence joins TRBV7-9 and TRBJ1-3; D ambiguous. The CDR3 runs 17 residues. V was shortened by 5 bases and J by 1 base, with 18 bases between the two germline ends. Germline CDR1 and CDR2: SEHNR and FQNEAQ (reference sequence).

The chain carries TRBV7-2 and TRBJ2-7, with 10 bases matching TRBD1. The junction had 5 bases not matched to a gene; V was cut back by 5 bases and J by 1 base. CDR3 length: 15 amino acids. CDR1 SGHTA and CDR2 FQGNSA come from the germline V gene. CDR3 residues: CASSKEGQGSYEQYF. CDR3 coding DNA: TGTGCCAGCAGCAAAGAGGGACAGGGGTCCTACGAGCAGTACTTC.

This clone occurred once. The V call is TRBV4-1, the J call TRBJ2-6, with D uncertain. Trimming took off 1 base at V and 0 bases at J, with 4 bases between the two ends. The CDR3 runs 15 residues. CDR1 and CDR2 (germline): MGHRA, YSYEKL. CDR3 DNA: TGCGCCAGCAGCCAAGGTTACTCTGGGGCCAACGTCCTGACTTTC. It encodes CASSQGYSGANVLTF.